The next 20 T cell receptor beta chains were all read from a single sample in a study. TCRdb reanalysed the RT-PCR reads using MiXCR and keeps one entry per CDR3 protein. The sample includes almost 700,000 distinct CDR3 sequences, around 14% of them seen just once. The specimen sequenced was memory CD4+ T cells from blood. Receptors were obtained from a female donor in good health, serving as a healthy control.

The rearrangement uses TRBV7-8 and TRBJ2-3, with unresolved D. V was trimmed by 1 base and J by 0 bases, leaving 11 bases between them. Per the germline V gene, CDR1 is SGHVS and CDR2 is FQNEAQ. CDR3 length: 16 amino acids. This chain's CDR3 is CASSLGSAESTDTQYF. In DNA, the CDR3 is TGTGCCAGCAGCTTAGGGTCGGCGGAGAGCACAGATACGCAGTATTTT.

The chain has TRBV5-1 and TRBJ2-1; 7 bases fit TRBD1. Germline V gene data show CDR1 as SGHRS and CDR2 as YFSETQ. There are 17 residues in the CDR3. Trimming at V came to 5 bases and at J to 7 bases, leaving 18 bases not matched to a gene. CDR3 nucleotide sequence: TGCGCCAGCAGTCCTTCCCCGGGACAGTCGCTTCTGAATGAGCAGTTCTTC. This translates into CASSPSPGQSLLNEQFF.

The V call is TRBV5-1, the J call TRBJ2-5, with TRBD2 identical over 7 bases. With 7 bases clipped from V and 5 bases from J, the junction kept 14 bases outside the gene matches. CDR3 length equals 15 residues. Per germline, CDR1 SGHRS and CDR2 YFSETQ. Here the CDR3 DNA reads TGCGCCAGCTCCGGGGGGTCAGGGCCCCAGGAGACCCAGTACTTC. Translated, it gives CASSGGSGPQETQYF.

The chain carries TRBV11-2 and TRBJ2-1; no clear D gene. Trimming pared 2 bases from V and 6 bases from J, leaving 5 bases between. Germline-derived CDR1 and CDR2 are SGHAT and FQNNGV. CDR3 size: 12 residues. CDR3 in amino acids: CASSLYANEQFF. Written as DNA, the CDR3 is TGTGCCAGCAGCTTATATGCCAATGAGCAGTTCTTC.

This clonotype was observed a few times. This chain uses TRBV6-6 with TRBJ1-6, with D possibly TRBD1 on 6 matching bases. This CDR3 has 14 amino acids. Germline V gene sequence: CDR1 MNHNY, CDR2 SVGAGI (reference sequence). V was pared by 5 bases and J by 10 bases, with 15 bases between. The CDR3: CASSLDRRSSPLHF. The CDR3 bases are TGTGCCAGCAGTCTAGACAGGCGGAGCTCACCCCTCCACTTT.

This clonotype was counted a few times. This sequence joins TRBV27 and TRBJ2-7, with D possibly being TRBD1 (6 bases). The germline V gene has CDR1 MNHEY and CDR2 SMNVEV (reference sequence). This CDR3 is built from 15 residues. Trimming removed 4 bases at V and 6 bases at J, with 19 bases between. CDR3 sequence (DNA): TGTGCCAGCAGTTCCCACTCCTTGACAGGCCCCGAGCAGTACTTC. Its protein product is CASSSHSLTGPEQYF.

The chain carries TRBV2 and TRBJ2-4; tentatively, D is TRBD2 (6 bases). Germline lookup yields CDR1 SNHLY and CDR2 FYNNEI. CDR3 length: 15 amino acids. V lost 8 bases and J 6 bases, leaving 20 bases between the germline ends. The CDR3 here is CASGLASATSNIQYF. Written as DNA, the CDR3 is TGTGCCAGCGGCCTCGCTAGCGCGACCTCAAACATTCAGTACTTC.

The chain employs TRBV20-1 and TRBJ1-6; 9 bases are a match to TRBD1. Germline CDR1 and CDR2: DFQATT and SNEGSKA (reference sequence). V was clipped by 2 bases and J by 7 bases; unmatched bases: 6. The CDR3 contains 15 residues. CDR3 protein: CSARQTGTGNSPLHF. CDR3 sequence (DNA): TGCAGTGCTAGACAAACCGGGACAGGGAATTCACCCCTCCACTTT.

The V and J genes are TRBV20-1 and TRBJ2-7, with D hard to call. V was pared by 0 bases and J by 0 bases, with 9 bases between. Germline V gene data show CDR1 as DFQATT and CDR2 as SNEGSKA (reference sequence). The CDR3 contains 14 residues. DNA for the CDR3: TGCAGTGCTAGAGAGGCAGGTAACTCCTACGAGCAGTACTTC. The encoded protein is CSAREAGNSYEQYF.

This clonotype was observed a few times. The CDR3 coding sequence is TGCAGTACCCCGACTGCATACAATGAGCAGTTCTTC. Its protein product is CSTPTAYNEQFF. The rearrangement links TRBV20-1 to TRBJ2-1, with no clear D. V was shortened by 8 bases and J by 4 bases, with 12 bases between the two germline ends. From germline, CDR1 is DFQATT and CDR2 SNEGSKA (reference sequence). The CDR3 is 12 amino acids.

The table lists this clonotype with a few counts. V gene TRBV6-2 or TRBV6-3 combines with J gene TRBJ2-2; 8 nucleotides align to TRBD2. Germline CDR1 is MNHEY and CDR2 is SVGEGT. The CDR3 length is 15 residues. Unmatched junction bases numbered 6, after V lost 2 bases and J lost 7 bases. Here the CDR3 DNA reads TGTGCCAGCAGTTACGTCTCTAGCGGGTACGGGGAGCTGTTTTTT. Protein: CASSYVSSGYGELFF.

V gene TRBV9 combines with J gene TRBJ2-1; the D gene could be TRBD1 or TRBD2 (5 bases each). Trimming took 4 bases from V and 7 from J, leaving 21 bases between them. CDR3 length: 16 residues. Germline loops: CDR1 SGDLS, CDR2 YYNGEE. The CDR3: CASSYGTVYGRNEQFF. CDR3 DNA sequence: TGTGCCAGCAGCTACGGGACGGTCTACGGTAGGAATGAGCAGTTCTTC.

This clonotype has just a few counts. V usage is TRBV27 and J usage is TRBJ2-3; D ambiguous. V was cut by 0 bases and J by 0 bases, with 4 bases left in between. Germline CDR1 is MNHEY and CDR2 is SMNVEV (reference sequence). The CDR3 is 14 residues long. The CDR3 sequence is CASSLSWSTDTQYF. For the CDR3, the DNA is TGTGCCAGCAGTTTATCGTGGAGCACAGATACGCAGTATTTT.

There are a few counts of this clonotype. The chain has TRBV28 and TRBJ2-3; D unresolved. Trimming removed 3 bases from V and 10 bases from J, with 8 bases in between. The CDR3 has 11 residues. Germline lookup yields CDR1 MDHEN and CDR2 SYDVKM. Here the CDR3 DNA reads TGTGCCAGCAGTTTGGGCCGGGCGCAGTATTTT. It codes for CASSLGRAQYF.

This clonotype appeared many times. The chain combines TRBV6-5 with TRBJ1-2; no firm D call. Germline CDR1 MNHEY, CDR2 SVGAGI. This CDR3 spans 13 amino acids. V lost 5 bases and J 2 bases, leaving 9 bases between the germline ends. The CDR3 nucleotides are TGTGCCAGCAGTCACGGCGACAACTATGGCTACACCTTC. Translated, it gives CASSHGDNYGYTF.

There are many counts of this clonotype. The rearrangement links TRBV5-1 to TRBJ2-3; the match to TRBD1 covers 8 bases. Germline V gene lookup returns CDR1 SGHRS and CDR2 YFSETQ. The CDR3 is 15 amino acids. The V gene end was trimmed by 0 bases and the J gene end by 2 bases; junction bases not matched to a gene: 2. Written as DNA, the CDR3 is TGCGCCAGCAGCTTGGCGGGACAGGACACAGATACGCAGTATTTT. Amino acid sequence: CASSLAGQDTDTQYF.

J is TRBJ1-4 and V is TRBV30, with a weak D call TRBD1 (5 bases). The CDR3 has 14 residues. Trimming took off 3 bases at V and 5 bases at J, with 13 bases between the two ends. Germline loops: CDR1 GTSNPN, CDR2 SVGIG (reference sequence). For the CDR3, the DNA is TGTGCCTGGAGCCTCCAGGGAAGAAATGAAAAACTGTTTTTT. Translating gives CAWSLQGRNEKLFF. Using reference TRBV30 and TRBJ1-4 for the parts outside the CDR3, the full variable domain is SQTIHQWPATLVQPVGSPLSLECTVEGTSNPNLYWYRQAAGRGLQLLFYSVGIGQISSEVPQNLSASRPQDRQFILSSKKLLLSDSGFYLCAWSLQGRNEKLFFGSGTQLSVL.

The chain carries TRBV12-3 or TRBV12-4 and TRBJ2-3; 7 nucleotides match TRBD1. This CDR3 region has 16 residues. After removal of 1 base from V and 5 bases from J, the junction contained 9 bases not matched to a gene. This CDR3 reads CASSLGRGPGEDTQYF. CDR3 nucleotide sequence: TGTGCCAGCAGTTTAGGTAGGGGGCCCGGGGAAGATACGCAGTATTTT.

This clonotype was recorded at least ten times. This chain uses TRBV27 with TRBJ2-3, with D possibly being TRBD1 (5 bases). Germline CDR1 MNHEY, CDR2 SMNVEV (reference sequence). The ends were cut back, 4 bases at V and 0 bases at J, with 11 bases in the middle. The CDR3 runs 15 residues. CDR3 loop: CASSYKGYSTDTQYF. The CDR3 region has the DNA TGTGCCAGCAGTTACAAGGGGTATAGCACAGATACGCAGTATTTT.

CDR3 sequence: CSASANAGRASYEQYF. In nucleotides, the CDR3 is TGCAGTGCTAGTGCGAATGCGGGACGGGCGTCCTACGAGCAGTACTTC. The chain recombines TRBV20-1 with TRBJ2-7; D perhaps matches TRBD2 (6 bases). Germline-derived CDR1 and CDR2 are DFQATT and SNEGSKA (reference sequence). CDR3 length: 16 amino acids. Trimming removed 3 bases at V and 1 base at J, with 19 bases between.